What follows are 25 T cell receptor beta chains derived from one specimen sequenced in a study of T-cell memory formation after mild COVID-19. TCRdb redid the calling of the 5' RACE reads with MiXCR, one entry per CDR3 protein. This sample yields hundreds of thousands of distinct CDR3 sequences, of which roughly 18% are seen a single time; 20% to 25% belongs to the top ten. The sequencing sample was made of PBMCs or a T cell subset sorted from them (not recorded which). Every receptor here comes from a man aged 18 to 30 who had mild COVID-19 (a few samples of this study predate the infection). Cell type and time point are not known.

As for this clonotype: A much larger clonotype is one base distant, so this may be a read error. V gene TRBV20-1 combines with J gene TRBJ2-1, with TRBD2 matching over 11 bases. This CDR3 comprises 14 residues. V shed 5 bases, J shed 8 bases, and the junction held 8 bases outside the gene matches. CDR1 and CDR2 from the germline V gene are DFQATT and SNEGSKA (reference sequence). The CDR3 nucleotides read TGCAGTGCTCTACGAATAGCGGGGGGGCATGAGCAGTTCTTC. This encodes CSALRIAGGHEQFF.

This clonotype occurred many times. CDR3 region: CASSLSGGIGTQYF. The CDR3 coding sequence is TGTGCCAGCAGTCTTAGCGGGGGGATTGGTACGCAGTATTTT. The chain employs TRBV14 and TRBJ2-3, with 10 bases fitting TRBD2. This CDR3 spans 14 amino acids. Per germline, CDR1 SGHDN and CDR2 FVKESK. The junction had 8 bases not matched to a gene; V was cut back by 6 bases and J by 8 bases.

The CDR3 DNA is TGCAGCGTTCGGCGCAGCACGAACACTGAAGCTTTCTTT. Translation: CSVRRSTNTEAFF. This sequence joins TRBV29-1 and TRBJ1-1, with D hard to call. Germline assignment: CDR1 SQVTM and CDR2 ANQGSEA. The CDR3 length is 13 residues. Trimming took off 5 bases at V and 1 base at J, with 11 bases between the two ends.

This chain uses TRBV4-1 with TRBJ2-5; maybe TRBD2 (7 bases). The CDR3 runs to 19 residues. V lost 0 bases and J 3 bases, leaving 23 bases between the germline ends. Germline CDR1 MGHRA, CDR2 YSYEKL. CDR3 coding DNA: TGCGCCAGCAGCCAAGAGTCGATAAGGGGGGGTAGCGGCGAAGAGACCCAGTACTTC. This codes for CASSQESIRGGSGEETQYF.

This clonotype was seen a few times. V gene TRBV4-1 combines with J gene TRBJ2-6, with TRBD1 identical over 7 bases. Per germline, CDR1 MGHRA and CDR2 YSYEKL. This CDR3 has 17 residues. Trimming removed 0 bases from V and 0 bases from J; junction bases left unmatched: 2. DNA of the CDR3: TGCGCCAGCAGCCAAGAGCCAGGGGGCTCTGGGGCCAACGTCCTGACTTTC. Translated, it gives CASSQEPGGSGANVLTF.

The gene calls are TRBV18 and TRBJ2-7; D gene unclear. This CDR3 has 13 amino acids. The V end was cut by 0 bases, the J end by 3 bases, with 6 bases between. Germline V gives CDR1 KGHSH, CDR2 LQKENI. The CDR3 protein is CASSPPGNYEQYF. In DNA form, the CDR3 reads TGTGCCAGCTCACCACCTGGGAACTACGAGCAGTACTTC. The entire variable domain, with the rest obtained from reference TRBV18 and TRBJ2-7, is as follows: NAGVMQNPRHLVRRRGQEARLRCSPMKGHSHVYWYRQLPEEGLKFMVYLQKENIIDESGMPKERFSAEFPKEGPSILRIQQVVRGDSAAYFCASSPPGNYEQYFGPGTRLTVT.

This clonotype came up a few times. The chain is built from TRBV7-2 and TRBJ2-1, with TRBD2 matching 11 bases. This CDR3 contains 15 residues. Germline trimming cut 5 bases from V and 8 bases from J; bases unmatched to any gene: 8. Germline values: CDR1 SGHTA, CDR2 FQGNSA. CDR3 sequence reads: CASSPSSGGLYEQFF. CDR3 DNA: TGTGCCAGCAGCCCTTCTAGCGGGGGGCTTTATGAGCAGTTCTTC.

The chain couples TRBV4-1 to TRBJ2-1; D is unresolved. The CDR3 loop spans 14 amino acids. V was pared by 2 bases and J by 2 bases, with 7 bases between. Germline V gene lookup returns CDR1 MGHRA and CDR2 YSYEKL. The CDR3 nucleotides are TGCGCCAGCAGCCAACAGCACACCTACAATGAGCAGTTCTTC. Residues: CASSQQHTYNEQFF.

This clonotype was detected a few times. The V and J genes are TRBV5-1 and TRBJ2-7; D is unclear. The length of the CDR3 is 16 residues. Trimming took off 3 bases at V and 0 bases at J, with 16 bases between the two ends. The V gene's germline CDR1 is SGHRS and CDR2 YFSETQ. The CDR3 region is CASSSTAGRHSYEQYF. The DNA of the CDR3 is TGCGCCAGCAGCTCAACGGCTGGCAGACACTCCTACGAGCAGTACTTC.

The V call is TRBV11-3, the J call TRBJ2-1; D is possibly TRBD1 or TRBD2 (5 bases each). With 0 bases removed from V and 8 bases from J, the gap between germline ends came to 11 bases. This CDR3 comprises 14 residues. In germline, CDR1 is SGHNT, CDR2 YENEEA. In nucleotides, the CDR3 is TGTGCCAGCAGCTTAGATCAGGGACGGGATGAGCAGTTCTTC. Protein: CASSLDQGRDEQFF. Full variable domain (outside the CDR3, taken from reference TRBV11-3 and TRBJ2-1): EAGVVQSPRYKIIEKKQPVAFWCNPISGHNTLYWYLQNLGQGPELLIRYENEEAVDDSQLPKDRFSAERLKGVDSTLKIQPAELGDSAVYLCASSLDQGRDEQFFGPGTRLTVL.

The chain has TRBV20-1 and TRBJ2-1; D ambiguous. Germline CDR1 is DFQATT and CDR2 is SNEGSKA (reference sequence). The CDR3 is made up of 15 amino acids. Trimming took 5 bases from V and 1 from J, leaving 15 bases between them. Here the CDR3 reads CSARGRAGSYNEQFF. As DNA, the CDR3 is TGCAGTGCTCGTGGACGGGCCGGTTCCTACAATGAGCAGTTCTTC.

The J gene is TRBJ1-1, the V gene TRBV7-2; D remains ambiguous. V lost 1 base and J 6 bases, leaving 6 bases between the germline ends. The length of the CDR3 is 12 residues. CDR1 SGHTA and CDR2 FQGNSA come from the germline V gene. CDR3 region: CASSLERSEAFF. The CDR3, as DNA: TGTGCCAGCAGCTTAGAGCGCTCTGAAGCTTTCTTT.

This clonotype has a handful of counts. The DNA of the CDR3 is TGTGCCAGCAGCACCTCCCGGGACCCCTGGGCCCCGCAGTTCTTC. This translates into CASSTSRDPWAPQFF. This sequence joins TRBV7-2 and TRBJ2-1; D could derive from TRBD1 or TRBD2 (5 bases each). Germline V gene lookup returns CDR1 SGHTA and CDR2 FQGNSA. The CDR3 contains 15 residues. V shed 5 bases and J shed 12 bases, with 23 bases lying between them. The entire variable domain, with the rest obtained from reference TRBV7-2 and TRBJ2-1, is as follows: GAGVSQSPSNKVTEKGKDVELRCDPISGHTALYWYRQSLGQGLEFLIYFQGNSAPDKSGLPSDRFSAERTGGSVSTLTIQRTQQEDSAVYLCASSTSRDPWAPQFFGPGTRLTVL.

As DNA, the CDR3 is TGTGCCAGCATCGCAACCCGGGACAGGGTCAGTTGGGGCCCCGGGGAGCTGTTTTTT. Protein product: CASIATRDRVSWGPGELFF. V and J are TRBV7-9 and TRBJ2-2, with 9 positions matching TRBD1. CDR3 length: 19 residues. After removal of 7 bases from V and 6 bases from J, the junction contained 21 bases not matched to a gene. The germline CDR1 and CDR2 sequences are SEHNR and FQNEAQ (reference sequence).

The genes are TRBV20-1 and TRBJ1-2, with TRBD1 identical over 8 bases. V shed 5 bases, J shed 7 bases, and the junction held 9 bases outside the gene matches. The CDR3 length is 13 residues. Germline V gives CDR1 DFQATT, CDR2 SNEGSKA (reference sequence). The CDR3 loop reads CSARTGPPPGYTF. CDR3 sequence (DNA): TGCAGTGCTCGGACAGGGCCACCCCCTGGCTACACCTTC.

In this sample, this clonotype turned up a few times. An end of the junction does not agree with germline; a read error may underlie this. V usage is TRBV7-7 and J usage is TRBJ1-3; the D is unclear. Looked up from germline, CDR1 is SSHAT and CDR2 is FNYEAQ (reference sequence). CDR3 length: 15 amino acids. CDR3 nucleotide sequence: TGTGCTAGCAGCTTGGGTAGTAACTCTGGAAACACCATATATTTT. It yields the protein CASSLGSNSGNTIYF.

The rearrangement joins TRBV27 to TRBJ1-2; the D is unclear. V shed 5 bases and J shed 1 base, with 14 bases lying between them. The CDR3 extends over 15 amino acids. From germline, CDR1 is MNHEY and CDR2 SMNVEV (reference sequence). CDR3 DNA: TGTGCCAGCAGTCCGTATGGCGGTCTTAACTATGGCTACACCTTC. Translating gives CASSPYGGLNYGYTF.

This clonotype was detected many times. The gene calls are TRBV7-6 and TRBJ2-1, with D perhaps being TRBD1 or TRBD2 (6 bases each). Trimming removed 5 bases at V and 7 bases at J, with 24 bases between. There are 17 residues in the CDR3. Germline CDR1 SGHVS, CDR2 FNYEAQ. CDR3 amino acids: CASSQRGGQGSGNEQFF. In DNA, the CDR3 is TGTGCCAGCAGCCAAAGGGGAGGCCAGGGGAGTGGGAATGAGCAGTTCTTC.

In this sample, this clonotype turned up a few times. The chain joins TRBV12-3 or TRBV12-4 to TRBJ2-1; unclear D gene. The CDR3 loop spans 15 amino acids. Trimming left V 4 bases short and J 0 bases short, with 10 bases between. CDR3 amino acids: CASSSPDLSYNEQFF. CDR3 DNA: TGTGCCAGCAGTTCCCCGGACCTCTCCTACAATGAGCAGTTCTTC.

The chain employs TRBV20-1 and TRBJ2-3, with a possible D match to TRBD2 (5 bases). This CDR3 region has 14 residues. Per the germline V gene, CDR1 is DFQATT and CDR2 is SNEGSKA (reference sequence). V lost 6 bases and J lost 3, with 16 bases in between. This CDR3 is CSAYFRTGTDTQYF. CDR3 bases: TGCAGTGCGTACTTTCGGACGGGGACAGATACGCAGTATTTT.

The chain joins TRBV10-3 to TRBJ2-5; 9 nucleotides match TRBD1. The CDR3 loop spans 13 amino acids. From germline, CDR1 is ENHRY and CDR2 SYGVKD. The V and J ends lost 4 bases and 3 bases, in that order; junction bases with no gene match: 0. CDR3 DNA sequence: TGTGCCATCAGTGGACAGGGGGAAGAGACCCAGTACTTC. This translates into CAISGQGEETQYF.

In this sample, this clonotype turned up a few times. The chain has TRBV28 and TRBJ2-7; the D is unclear. This CDR3 comprises 12 residues. The V and J ends lost 2 bases and 3 bases respectively, with 5 bases between them. Germline CDR1 is MDHEN and CDR2 is SYDVKM. The CDR3 DNA sequence: TGTGCCAGCAGTTTAAACAACTACGAGCAGTACGTC. It yields the protein CASSLNNYEQYV.

This clonotype was seen only a few times. The chain joins TRBV4-3 to TRBJ2-3; D may be TRBD1 or TRBD2 (6 bases each). Trimming stripped 0 bases from V and 5 bases from J, with 15 bases between. The CDR3 is 16 amino acids. Germline V gives CDR1 LGHNA, CDR2 YSLEER. The CDR3 DNA follows: TGCGCCAGCAGCCAAGACAACGGGGGCAGGGAAGATACGCAGTATTTT. Translating gives CASSQDNGGREDTQYF.

The genes are TRBV29-1 and TRBJ2-2; 9 nucleotides match TRBD1. This CDR3 comprises 13 residues. V was clipped by 5 bases and J by 2 bases; unmatched bases: 0. Germline CDR1 is SQVTM and CDR2 is ANQGSEA. The CDR3 reads CSVTGGNTGELFF. DNA for the CDR3: TGCAGCGTTACAGGGGGCAACACCGGGGAGCTGTTTTTT.

This chain connects TRBV5-1 to TRBJ2-1, with unresolved D. Trimming pared 1 base from V and 4 bases from J, leaving 9 bases between. Germline values: CDR1 SGHRS, CDR2 YFSETQ. The length of the CDR3 is 14 residues. In DNA, the CDR3 is TGCGCCAGCAGCTTGCAGCTCACATACAATGAGCAGTTCTTC. This sequence encodes CASSLQLTYNEQFF.